The 32 T cell receptor beta chains reported below all come from one sample, sequenced in a study of T-cell reconstitution after alpha-beta-depleted transplantation in children. Preparation of the TCRbeta library was carried out with unique molecular identifiers. Via MiXCR, TCRdb re-called the PCR reads, giving one row per CDR3 protein. The sample shows some 830,000 distinct CDR3 sequences, 16% of them seen only once. The sequences come from PBMCs, mostly from graft donor cells, collected 360 days after TCRalphabeta/CD19-depleted stem cell transplant. Receptors originate from a male patient aged 10-17 years who had a stem cell transplant for acute lymphoblastic leukemia, so the T cells may come from the graft donor.

Details on this clonotype: An end of the junction does not agree with germline; a read error may underlie this. The V call is TRBV20-1, the J call TRBJ2-2; 10 nucleotides agree with TRBD2. Germline V gives CDR1 DFQATT, CDR2 SNEGSKA (reference sequence). The CDR3 covers 17 residues. Here the CDR3 DNA reads TGCTGTGCTAGGGAAAGGACTAGCGGCCTTAACACCGGGGAGCTGTTTTTT. Amino acids: CCARERTSGLNTGELFF.

The chain is built from TRBV5-1 and TRBJ2-7, with D perhaps matching TRBD2 (6 bases). The CDR3 loop spans 15 amino acids. The V and J ends lost 0 bases and 5 bases respectively, with 15 bases between them. From germline, CDR1 is SGHRS and CDR2 YFSETQ. CDR3 sequence: CASSLVSGRFDEQYF. The DNA of the CDR3 is TGCGCCAGCAGCTTGGTGAGTGGGAGGTTCGACGAGCAGTACTTC.

Comment on this clonotype: A single base separates this from a much larger clone, so it may be a read error. The CDR3 ends on some other residue instead of the conserved phenylalanine or tryptophan, so this is likely a read error. This chain joins TRBV25-1 and TRBJ2-7; D gene unclear. V shed 6 bases and J shed 3 bases, with 9 bases lying between them. The CDR3 is 12 amino acids. CDR1 and CDR2 from the germline V gene are MGHDK and SYGVNS. CDR3 coding DNA: TGTGCCAGCAGCCCCCCCAACTACGAGCAGTACATC. Translation gives CASSPPNYEQYI.

The genes are TRBV6-1 and TRBJ2-7; D remains ambiguous. Deletions cut 6 bases from V and 2 bases from J, with 14 bases between. There are 14 residues in the CDR3. The V gene's germline CDR1 is MNHNS and CDR2 SASEGT. The CDR3 spells CASRLDGMTYEQYF. The CDR3 DNA sequence: TGTGCCAGCAGATTGGACGGAATGACCTACGAGCAGTACTTC.

The genes are TRBV7-6 and TRBJ2-7; no reliable D call. CDR1 is SGHVS and CDR2 is FNYEAQ in the germline V gene. Trimming pared 5 bases from V and 0 bases from J, leaving 20 bases between. There are 17 residues in the CDR3. DNA for the CDR3: TGTGCCAGCAGCCCCTCCCAAGTCAGAGTGGCCTCCTACGAGCAGTACTTC. Its translation: CASSPSQVRVASYEQYF.

The chain recombines TRBV20-1 with TRBJ2-7; D is ambiguous. The length of the CDR3 is 12 residues. Germline CDR1 reads DFQATT; CDR2 reads SNEGSKA (reference sequence). Trimming cost V 0 bases and J 6 bases, with 9 bases left between them. The DNA for the CDR3 is TGCAGTGCTAGAGAGGGTACATTCGAGCAGTACTTC. Translation gives CSAREGTFEQYF.

This clonotype showed up just a few times. The rearrangement uses TRBV12-3 or TRBV12-4 and TRBJ2-7; perhaps TRBD2 as D (5 bases). The ends were cut back, 2 bases at V and 2 bases at J, with 13 bases in the middle. The CDR3 is 15 residues long. The CDR3 sequence is CASSLSRAGPYEQYF. CDR3 coding DNA: TGTGCCAGCAGTTTATCCCGGGCGGGCCCCTACGAGCAGTACTTC.

There are a few counts of this clonotype. The chain has TRBV11-1 and TRBJ2-5, with TRBD2 matching 11 bases. J was trimmed by 4 bases and V by 0 bases; bases with no gene match: 10. CDR3 length equals 18 residues. Germline V gene data show CDR1 as SGHAT and CDR2 as FQDESV (reference sequence). The CDR3 reads CASSLARGLAGGRETQYF. Written as DNA, the CDR3 is TGTGCCAGCAGCTTAGCGCGCGGGCTAGCGGGAGGCAGAGAGACCCAGTACTTC.

The rearrangement uses TRBV2 and TRBJ2-5; the D is unclear. Per germline, CDR1 SNHLY and CDR2 FYNNEI. The CDR3 has 12 residues. V was pared by 6 bases and J by 1 base, with 6 bases between. The CDR3 DNA is TGTGCCAGCAGCGTCCTCCAAGAGACCCAGTACTTC. This gives the protein CASSVLQETQYF. Complete variable domain (other parts from reference TRBV2 and TRBJ2-5): EPEVTQTPSHQVTQMGQEVILRCVPISNHLYFYWYRQILGQKVEFLVSFYNNEISEKSEIFDDQFSVERPDGSNFTLKIRSTKLEDSAMYFCASSVLQETQYFGPGTRLLVL.

This clonotype was seen a handful of times. The chain's CDR3 is CASSLRGGVEQFF. CDR3 DNA sequence: TGTGCCAGCAGCTTACGGGGGGGCGTTGAGCAGTTCTTC. The chain joins TRBV7-2 to TRBJ2-1; 8 bases map to TRBD2. The CDR3 covers 13 residues. Trimming at V came to 2 bases and at J to 9 bases, leaving 3 bases not matched to a gene. Germline V gene lookup returns CDR1 SGHTA and CDR2 FQGNSA.

The rearrangement links TRBV2 to TRBJ2-1; no clear D. Germline values: CDR1 SNHLY, CDR2 FYNNEI. V was clipped by 8 bases and J by 6 bases, with 17 bases between them. There are 14 residues in the CDR3. The CDR3 here is CASDSPWGSNEQFF. CDR3 DNA: TGTGCCAGCGACTCTCCCTGGGGTAGCAATGAGCAGTTCTTC.

The chain couples TRBV28 to TRBJ2-3; 8 positions agree with TRBD2. Germline V lookup: CDR1 MDHEN, CDR2 SYDVKM. V shed 6 bases, J shed 3 bases, and the junction held 8 bases outside the gene matches. The CDR3 runs 15 residues. The CDR3 loop reads CASSPGGKATDTQYF. The CDR3 DNA reads as TGTGCCAGCAGCCCGGGGGGGAAGGCGACAGATACGCAGTATTTT.

This clonotype has a handful of counts. The chain couples TRBV12-3 or TRBV12-4 to TRBJ2-7; 7 bases align to TRBD2. CDR3 length equals 14 residues. After removal of 3 bases from V and 3 bases from J, the junction contained 5 bases not matched to a gene. The CDR3 sequence: CASSFSSGYYEQYF. For the CDR3, the DNA is TGTGCCAGCAGTTTTTCTAGCGGTTACTACGAGCAGTACTTC.

The V gene is TRBV7-9, the J gene TRBJ1-1; perhaps TRBD1 as D (5 bases). This CDR3 is built from 14 residues. CDR1 and CDR2 (germline): SEHNR, FQNEAQ (reference sequence). V lost 5 bases and J 5 bases, leaving 15 bases between the germline ends. CDR3 bases: TGTGCCAGCAGCCTACTAGGGGAAGGTACTGAAGCTTTCTTT. Translation gives CASSLLGEGTEAFF. The full variable domain, completed using reference TRBV7-9 and TRBJ1-1, is DTGVSQNPRHKITKRGQNVTFRCDPISEHNRLYWYRQTLGQGPEFLTYFQNEAQLEKSRLLSDRFSAERPKGSFSTLEIQRTEQGDSAMYLCASSLLGEGTEAFFGQGTRLTVV.

This clonotype was picked up a small number of times. The J gene is TRBJ2-2, the V gene TRBV29-1, with 10 bases matching TRBD1. The CDR3 consists of 16 residues. J gave up 1 base and V 8 bases, and 10 bases lay outside the gene matches. Germline loops: CDR1 SQVTM, CDR2 ANQGSEA. CDR3 DNA sequence: TGCAGCTGCTGGGGCGGGACAGGGGAGAACACCGGGGAGCTGTTTTTT. It specifies CSCWGGTGENTGELFF.

In this sample, this clonotype turned up a few times. In DNA, the CDR3 is TGTGCCAGCAGCTGGCCCAGTGCAAGCAACTATGGCTACACCTTC. Protein product: CASSWPSASNYGYTF. The chain employs TRBV12-3 or TRBV12-4 and TRBJ1-2; D remains unclear. V was trimmed by 6 bases and J by 2 bases, leaving 16 bases between them. CDR3 length: 15 amino acids.

This clonotype appeared a few times. The chain joins TRBV6-1 to TRBJ2-7, with TRBD2 as a possible D gene (5 bases). Germline V CDR1 and CDR2: MNHNS, SASEGT. The ends were cut back, 8 bases at V and 3 bases at J, with 29 bases in the middle. The CDR3 contains 18 residues. The CDR3 bases are TGTGCCAGCCTAGAACGGCCCCCGGCGGTGGGAGTGGGCTACGAGCAGTACTTC. It is translated as CASLERPPAVGVGYEQYF.

The rearrangement uses TRBV12-3 or TRBV12-4 and TRBJ2-7; D is ambiguous. This CDR3 region has 14 residues. The V end was cut by 3 bases, the J end by 3 bases, with 12 bases between. Here the CDR3 reads CASSFPGPYYEQYF. The CDR3 DNA follows: TGTGCCAGCAGTTTCCCCGGACCGTACTACGAGCAGTACTTC.

The chain carries TRBV5-1 and TRBJ2-1, with D unclear. The V end was cut by 0 bases, the J end by 5 bases, with 9 bases between. CDR3 size: 14 residues. CDR1 and CDR2 from the germline V gene are SGHRS and YFSETQ. CDR3: CASSLVLGDNEQFF. CDR3 DNA: TGCGCCAGCAGCTTGGTCCTTGGTGACAATGAGCAGTTCTTC. The full variable domain, completed using reference TRBV5-1 and TRBJ2-1, is KAGVTQTPRYLIKTRGQQVTLSCSPISGHRSVSWYQQTPGQGLQFLFEYFSETQRNKGNFPGRFSGRQFSNSRSEMNVSTLELGDSALYLCASSLVLGDNEQFFGPGTRLTVL.

In its sample, this clonotype was seen a few times. The chain joins TRBV20-1 to TRBJ2-1; perhaps TRBD2 as D (5 bases). Trimming took 0 bases from V and 8 from J, leaving 14 bases between them. Per the germline V gene, CDR1 is DFQATT and CDR2 is SNEGSKA (reference sequence). This CDR3 spans 14 amino acids. The CDR3 protein is CSARDERPLDEQFF. As DNA, the CDR3 is TGCAGTGCTAGAGACGAGCGGCCCCTCGATGAGCAGTTCTTC.

CDR3 coding DNA: TGTGCCAGCATCCAACCTGGGGCGGGCAACTATGGCTACACCTTC. Its protein is CASIQPGAGNYGYTF. The V and J genes are TRBV7-9 and TRBJ1-2; a weak D match, TRBD1 (5 bases). Trimming left V 7 bases short and J 2 bases short, with 17 bases between. Per germline, CDR1 SEHNR and CDR2 FQNEAQ (reference sequence). CDR3 length: 15 amino acids.

This clonotype came up a few times. The chain recombines TRBV20-1 with TRBJ2-7; the D is unclear. This CDR3 spans 13 amino acids. Germline CDR1 and CDR2: DFQATT and SNEGSKA (reference sequence). The V end was cut by 4 bases, the J end by 6 bases, with 16 bases between. CDR3 sequence: CSAINALPPEQYF. For the CDR3, the DNA is TGCAGTGCTATCAACGCTCTTCCCCCCGAGCAGTACTTC.

The chain couples TRBV5-1 to TRBJ2-1; D is possibly TRBD1 or TRBD2 (5 bases each). The germline CDR1 and CDR2 sequences are SGHRS and YFSETQ. The V end was cut by 7 bases, the J end by 6 bases, with 20 bases between. CDR3 size: 15 residues. Here the CDR3 DNA reads TGCGCCAGCGAGCTTGAGGGGATCGAGGGCAATGAGCAGTTCTTC. As protein: CASELEGIEGNEQFF.

The CDR3 coding sequence is TGCAGCGTTGCCGGAGGGCCGCCCAATGAGCAGTTCTTC. This sequence encodes CSVAGGPPNEQFF. The chain joins TRBV29-1 to TRBJ2-1; D perhaps matches TRBD2 (6 bases). Germline V CDR1 and CDR2: SQVTM, ANQGSEA. CDR3 length: 13 amino acids. The V end was cut by 4 bases, the J end by 6 bases, with 13 bases between.

This clonotype has more than one count but fewer than ten. The gene calls are TRBV20-1 and TRBJ2-1; 7 nucleotides agree with TRBD2. V was clipped by 0 bases and J by 8 bases; unmatched bases: 13. The CDR3 spans 16 residues. The V gene's germline CDR1 is DFQATT and CDR2 SNEGSKA (reference sequence). The CDR3 DNA follows: TGCAGTGCTAGAGACCGGGACTACGGGCCAGGTGATGAGCAGTTCTTC. Its translation is CSARDRDYGPGDEQFF.

The V gene is TRBV4-1, the J gene TRBJ1-2, with D possibly TRBD1 on 5 matching bases. Germline V lookup: CDR1 MGHRA, CDR2 YSYEKL. CDR3 size: 13 residues. Trimming shortened V by 4 bases and J by 8 bases, and 14 bases separated the two germline ends. In nucleotides, the CDR3 is TGCGCCAGCAGCCGCGCAGGGATCGGCGGCTACACCTTC. Its translation: CASSRAGIGGYTF.

This chain links TRBV12-3 or TRBV12-4 with TRBJ2-3; D possibly matches TRBD1 or TRBD2 (6 bases each). The CDR3 is 12 amino acids. V lost 10 bases and J 9 bases, leaving 17 bases between the germline ends. The CDR3 here is CANGGPPGTQYF. CDR3 in DNA: TGTGCCAACGGGGGCCCCCCGGGGACGCAGTATTTT.

The chain has TRBV7-3 and TRBJ2-3, with 14 bases lining up with TRBD2. Trimming removed 1 base from V and 3 bases from J; junction bases left unmatched: 3. The CDR3 consists of 17 residues. Germline V gene data show CDR1 as SGHTA and CDR2 as FQGTGA. CDR3: CASSLSRTSGRTDTQYF. DNA of the CDR3: TGTGCCAGCAGCTTAAGCCGGACTAGCGGGAGGACAGATACGCAGTATTTT.

The chain combines TRBV7-2 with TRBJ1-5, with D uncertain. This CDR3 is 15 amino acids long. Trimming removed 5 bases at V and 4 bases at J, with 15 bases between. The germline V gene has CDR1 SGHTA and CDR2 FQGNSA. The CDR3 DNA follows: TGTGCCAGCAGCCTCAGCCACAGCAGGAATCAGCCCCAGCATTTT. Translation gives CASSLSHSRNQPQHF.

V and J are TRBV20-1 and TRBJ2-7, with 12 bases matching TRBD2. The V and J ends lost 6 bases and 2 bases, in that order; junction bases with no gene match: 8. This CDR3 has 15 amino acids. CDR1 and CDR2 (germline): DFQATT, SNEGSKA (reference sequence). The CDR3 loop reads CSASPTSGSTYEQYF. CDR3 coding DNA: TGCAGTGCCTCCCCGACTAGCGGGAGTACCTACGAGCAGTACTTC.

V and J are TRBV7-9 and TRBJ2-7; 10 bases agree with TRBD2. From germline, CDR1 is SEHNR and CDR2 FQNEAQ (reference sequence). The CDR3 consists of 16 residues. The V and J ends lost 3 bases and 4 bases, in that order; junction bases with no gene match: 9. The CDR3 region is CASSFLYLAGAYEQYF. The CDR3 bases are TGTGCCAGCAGCTTCTTGTATCTAGCGGGAGCATACGAGCAGTACTTC.

Many counts were recorded for this clonotype. This sequence joins TRBV20-1 and TRBJ1-6; possible D gene TRBD1, 5 bases. Germline CDR1 DFQATT, CDR2 SNEGSKA (reference sequence). V lost 6 bases and J 9 bases, leaving 21 bases between the germline ends. The CDR3 extends over 15 amino acids. The DNA of the CDR3 is TGCAGTGCCCAGAGGGGTCTGGGAGGTACTTCACCCCTCCACTTT. Protein sequence: CSAQRGLGGTSPLHF.